These 16 T cell receptor beta chains came from one sample sequenced in a study of a mutant IDH1 vaccine in newly diagnosed glioma. Noted time point: week 35, safety follow-up. Doses consisted of 300 ug of mutant IDH1 20-mer peptide each, paired with topical imiquimod. Only in-frame clones appear in the TCRdb table, and some are missing; sequencing was by immunoSEQ multiplex PCR. The sample has about 72,000 clones, approximately 88% seen once. These receptors lack a known antigen. The material sequenced was PBMCs, taken from a glioma patient whose treatment included an IDH1 peptide vaccine. The origin of the receptors is a man aged 18 to 30 with glioma.

J is TRBJ1-5 and V is TRBV19; TRBD1 agrees at 8 bases. CDR1 is LNHDA and CDR2 is SQIVND in the germline V gene (reference sequence). J gave up 4 bases and V 4 bases, and 9 bases lay outside the gene matches. This CDR3 comprises 16 residues. The CDR3 sequence: CASSTHHGQGNQPQHF. CDR3 DNA: TGTGCCAGTAGTACTCACCACGGACAGGGTAATCAGCCCCAGCATTTT.

The chain links TRBV30 to TRBJ1-4, with TRBD1 matching 8 bases. The CDR3 runs to 15 residues. CDR1 is GTSNPN and CDR2 is SVGIG in the germline V gene (reference sequence). J was trimmed by 7 bases and V by 3 bases; bases with no gene match: 10. CDR3 loop: CAWSSGQAGGEKLFF. DNA for the CDR3: TGTGCCTGGAGCTCGGGACAGGCGGGAGGTGAAAAACTGTTTTTT.

The chain recombines TRBV29-1 with TRBJ1-6; 9 bases align to TRBD1. After removal of 7 bases from V and 7 bases from J, the junction contained 8 bases not matched to a gene. Germline-derived CDR1 and CDR2 are SQVTM and ANQGSEA. The CDR3 contains 14 residues. The CDR3 protein is CSATTGTGNSPLHF. The DNA of the CDR3 is TGCAGCGCGACAACCGGGACAGGGAATTCACCCCTCCACTTT. Supplemented by reference TRBV29-1 and TRBJ1-6, the full variable domain reads SAVISQKPSRDICQRGTSLTIQCQVDSQVTMMFWYRQQPGQSLTLIATANQGSEATYESGFVIDKFPISRPNLTFSTLTVSNMSPEDSSIYLCSATTGTGNSPLHFGNGTRLTVT.

This sequence joins TRBV6-5 and TRBJ1-2; TRBD1 matches at 12 bases. Trimming took 6 bases from V and 2 from J; bases not matched to a gene: 4. The CDR3 contains 15 residues. From germline, CDR1 is MNHEY and CDR2 SVGAGI. Here the CDR3 DNA reads TGTGCCAGCAGGGGACAGGGGGCCCGAAACTATGGCTACACCTTC. Amino acids: CASRGQGARNYGYTF.

The table lists this clone with a count of one. This rearrangement joins TRBV9 to TRBJ2-2; D is undetermined. Germline CDR1 and CDR2: SGDLS and YYNGEE. The CDR3 length is 13 residues. Trimming pared 5 bases from V and 3 bases from J, leaving 8 bases between. The CDR3 DNA sequence: TGTGCCAGCAGTTTTACATACACCGGGGAGCTGTTTTTT. Residues: CASSFTYTGELFF.

V and J are TRBV9 and TRBJ2-3; no firm D call. This CDR3 contains 16 residues. In germline, CDR1 is SGDLS, CDR2 YYNGEE. V lost 0 bases to trimming and J lost 2 bases, with 13 bases between them. The CDR3 here is CASSVDYGYSTDTQYF. The CDR3 bases are TGTGCCAGCAGCGTAGACTACGGATACTCCACAGATACGCAGTATTTT.

This clone was recorded a few times. The chain links TRBV9 to TRBJ1-5, with D uncertain. CDR3 length: 15 amino acids. CDR1 and CDR2 (germline): SGDLS, YYNGEE. V lost 2 bases to trimming and J lost 2 bases, with 11 bases between them. CDR3 loop: CASSVDPTGNQPQHF. In DNA, the CDR3 is TGTGCCAGCAGCGTGGACCCGACGGGCAATCAGCCCCAGCATTTT.

This clone came up once. The V gene is TRBV7-9, the J gene TRBJ1-4; 8 positions match TRBD1. Germline values: CDR1 SEHNR, CDR2 FQNEAQ (reference sequence). CDR3 length: 15 amino acids. Unmatched junction bases numbered 9, after V lost 4 bases and J lost 8 bases. CDR3 sequence: CASSSWTGRREKLFF. CDR3 sequence (DNA): TGTGCCAGCAGCTCCTGGACAGGGAGGCGCGAAAAACTGTTTTTT.

The chain combines TRBV27 with TRBJ2-7; 8 positions agree with TRBD2. The V and J ends lost 6 bases and 2 bases, in that order; junction bases with no gene match: 6. Germline V gene data show CDR1 as MNHEY and CDR2 as SMNVEV (reference sequence). This CDR3 comprises 14 residues. The CDR3 loop is CASRPGGGPYEQYF. CDR3 DNA: TGTGCCAGCAGGCCCGGGGGGGGTCCCTACGAGCAGTACTTC.

J is TRBJ2-2 and V is TRBV14; D gene unclear. Germline lookup yields CDR1 SGHDN and CDR2 FVKESK. V lost 2 bases to trimming and J lost 0 bases, with 10 bases between them. The CDR3 covers 16 residues. This CDR3 reads CASSQQIVPNTGELFF. CDR3 sequence (DNA): TGTGCCAGCAGCCAACAAATAGTTCCGAACACCGGGGAGCTGTTTTTT.

The V call is TRBV7-9, the J call TRBJ2-1; D is uncertain. The CDR3 totals 18 residues. V was pared by 4 bases and J by 7 bases, with 26 bases between. Germline CDR1 and CDR2: SEHNR and FQNEAQ (reference sequence). The CDR3 DNA is TGTGCCAGCAGCTCAGAACCTGCCCGGGCCCGACCACGGAATGAGCAGTTCTTC. This encodes CASSSEPARARPRNEQFF.

A single count supports this clone. The chain is built from TRBV29-1 and TRBJ2-1; 7 bases are shared with TRBD2. The CDR3 spans 15 residues. Germline CDR1 is SQVTM and CDR2 is ANQGSEA. V shed 3 bases and J 8 bases; nucleotides not matched to a gene: 13. The CDR3 is CSVDVPEGRGDEQFF. The CDR3 DNA is TGCAGCGTTGATGTCCCGGAGGGGAGGGGCGATGAGCAGTTCTTC.

The chain is built from TRBV14 and TRBJ2-5; D is possibly TRBD1 or TRBD2 (6 bases each). Deletions cut 1 base from V and 7 bases from J, with 19 bases between. Germline V CDR1 and CDR2: SGHDN, FVKESK. CDR3 length: 16 amino acids. DNA for the CDR3: TGTGCCAGCAGCCAAGCGGGCCAGATCGGAGGGGGGACCCAGTACTTC. It is translated as CASSQAGQIGGGTQYF. The whole variable domain, filled in from reference TRBV14 and TRBJ2-5, reads EAGVTQFPSHSVIEKGQTVTLRCDPISGHDNLYWYRRVMGKEIKFLLHFVKESKQDESGMPNNRFLAERTGGTYSTLKVQPAELEDSGVYFCASSQAGQIGGGTQYFGPGTRLLVL.

The genes are TRBV28 and TRBJ1-5; D unresolved. This CDR3 has 20 residues. Germline V lookup: CDR1 MDHEN, CDR2 SYDVKM. The V and J ends lost 6 bases and 0 bases respectively, with 27 bases between them. CDR3 sequence (DNA): TGTGCCAGCAGCAGAGGAGGGTCGGGAATGGGGTTTAATAGCAATCAGCCCCAGCATTTT. Protein product: CASSRGGSGMGFNSNQPQHF.

The CDR3 sequence is CASSFPSPVGTEAFF. The CDR3 nucleotides read TGTGCCAGCAGCTTCCCGTCGCCGGTGGGCACTGAAGCTTTCTTT. The genes are TRBV5-5 and TRBJ1-1; no clear D. The CDR3 totals 15 residues. Germline loops: CDR1 SGHKS, CDR2 YYEKEE (reference sequence). V gave up 2 bases and J gave up 4 bases, with 15 bases separating them.

The chain couples TRBV5-1 to TRBJ1-1, with D possibly being TRBD1 (5 bases). The CDR3 consists of 15 residues. The V and J ends lost 0 bases and 0 bases respectively, with 9 bases between them. Germline CDR1 SGHRS, CDR2 YFSETQ. The CDR3 coding sequence is TGCGCCAGCAGCTTGGCCGCGGGGGTGAACACTGAAGCTTTCTTT. Protein sequence: CASSLAAGVNTEAFF.